A selection of T cell receptor beta chains follows, all from one sample in a study of blood T cells in healthy people across ages. MiXCR was run by TCRdb on the 5' RACE reads, yielding one entry per CDR3 protein. Among 1.6 million or so distinct CDR3 sequences listed, about 35% were seen once. The sequencing sample was made of blood. All receptors derive from a woman aged 25 to 39 in good health. Both conserved end residues are part of each CDR3. D genes are given only for firm matches. The size of a clone is reported for some rows only, either as once, few or many, or as a class for expanded clones.

>TRBJ2-5|-|few|TRBV10-3
TGTGCCATCAGTGTACCGGGGTTCGGGACCCAGTACTTC
CAISVPGFGTQYF
>TRBJ2-3|TRBD2|-|TRBV15
TGTGCCACCAGCAGAGATCGAATCCTAGCGGGGGGGGGTACAGATACGCAGTATTTT
CATSRDRILAGGGTDTQYF
>TRBJ2-1|TRBD2|many|TRBV5-1
TGCGCCAGCAGCCCTGAACTAGCGGGTTACAATGAGCAGTTCTTC
CASSPELAGYNEQFF
>TRBJ1-5|-|-|TRBV7-6
TGTGCCAGCGGGCAGGAGAGAAATCAGCCCCAGCATTTT
CASGQERNQPQHF
>TRBJ2-5|-|-|TRBV7-7
TGTGCCAGCAGCTTAGAATGGGGCAGGGTAGGGGAGACCCAGTACTTC
CASSLEWGRVGETQYF
>TRBJ1-1|-|few|TRBV20-1
TGCAGGGCCCCGTATCGTGAGAACACTGAAGCTTTCTTT
CRAPYRENTEAFF
>TRBJ2-7|-|few|TRBV28
TGTGCCAGCAGTTCCCCTGGGGGACACCTTATGGACGAGCAGTACTTC
CASSSPGGHLMDEQYF
>TRBJ2-7|TRBD2|few|TRBV4-1
TGCGCCAGCAGCCAAGAGGCTAGCGGGACCTCCTACGAGCAGTACTTC
CASSQEASGTSYEQYF
>TRBJ2-7|-|few|TRBV20-1
TGCAGTGCTTCCCCTCCGGGACAAAATCCCCTCTACGAGCAGTACTTC
CSASPPGQNPLYEQYF
>TRBJ1-4|-|few|TRBV12-3/TRBV12-4
TGTGCCAGCGCGGCCATCGGTAATGAAAAACTGTTTTTT
CASAAIGNEKLFF
>TRBJ1-2|-|few|TRBV29-1
TGCAGCGTTGTTTCGTATGGCTACACCTTC
CSVVSYGYTF
>TRBJ1-1|-|-|TRBV4-2
TGTGCCAGCAGCCCCCTGGGACATCTTATGAAGGTAGCTTTCTTT
CASSPLGHLMKVAFF
>TRBJ2-5|-|many|TRBV5-1
TGCGCCAGCAGCTTTGGGGGGCCCGGCGAGACCCAGTACTTC
CASSFGGPGETQYF
>TRBJ2-7|-|-|TRBV19
TGTGCCAGTCGCGAGCGAAACCTCAGGAGATACGAGCAGTACTTC
CASRERNLRRYEQYF
>TRBJ2-1|-|-|TRBV24-1
TGTGCCACCAGTGACCTTGGACAGATGGGTGAGCAGTTCTTC
CATSDLGQMGEQFF
>TRBJ1-2|-|few|TRBV6-2/TRBV6-3
TGTGCCAGCAGGCCCGACAGAAGGGGAGGCTATGGCTACACCTTC
CASRPDRRGGYGYTF
>TRBJ2-3|-|few|TRBV12-3/TRBV12-4
TGTGCCAGCGTCTCACGGTACACAGATACGCAGTATTTT
CASVSRYTDTQYF
>TRBJ2-7|TRBD1|many|TRBV5-1
TGCGCCAGCAGCTGGACAGGAACCTACGAGCAGTACTTC
CASSWTGTYEQYF
>TRBJ1-1|-|-|TRBV30
TGTGCCTGGAGTTTGGGGGCGACTGAAGCTTTCTTT
CAWSLGATEAFF
>TRBJ2-1|-|-|TRBV18
TGTGCCAGCTCAACTTTGCCCGGTTCAGAGCAGTTCTTC
CASSTLPGSEQFF
>TRBJ2-3|-|-|TRBV20-1
TGCAGTGCTTCAGACAGGCTTCGCACAGATACGCAGTATTTT
CSASDRLRTDTQYF
>TRBJ2-1|-|many|TRBV20-1
TGCAGTGCTAGGGGGACTTACGGTTACAATGAGCAGTTCTTC
CSARGTYGYNEQFF
>TRBJ2-3|-|-|TRBV6-6
TGTACCAGCAGTCATACTCCCCTCCCAGATACGCAGTATTTT
CTSSHTPLPDTQYF
>TRBJ2-6|-|many|TRBV7-2
TGTGCCAGCAGCTTTCACAGCTCTGGGGCCAACGTCCTGACTTTC
CASSFHSSGANVLTF
>TRBJ2-7|-|many|TRBV27
TGTGCCAGCAGTTTGGGAATAGGGGGCGAGCAGTACTTC
CASSLGIGGEQYF
>TRBJ2-3|-|-|TRBV4-1
TGCGCCAGCAGCCTTTCGGCAAGGCAAAGCACAGATACGCAGTATTTT
CASSLSARQSTDTQYF
>TRBJ1-2|TRBD1|-|TRBV2
TGTGCCAGCAGTCCGCAGGGACAGACATACTATGGCTACACCTTC
CASSPQGQTYYGYTF
>TRBJ2-3|TRBD2|few|TRBV4-2
TGTGCCAGCAGCCAGGCTTCCTCGACTAGCGGGGGTACAGATACGCAGTATTTT
CASSQASSTSGGTDTQYF
>TRBJ2-1|TRBD2|-|TRBV9
TGTGCCAGCAGCGTAGCGGGGGGGTTAGAGGAGCAGTTCTTC
CASSVAGGLEEQFF
>TRBJ2-7|TRBD1|-|TRBV7-6
TGTGCCAGCAGCTCGACACGCCCCGGGACAGGCAATTACGAGCAGTACTTC
CASSSTRPGTGNYEQYF
>TRBJ2-7|TRBD2|few|TRBV27
TGTGCCAGCAGTCCGAGCCCAGGACTAGGGTTGGGCGAGCAGTACTTC
CASSPSPGLGLGEQYF
>TRBJ2-7|TRBD2|-|TRBV28
TGTGCCAGCAGAAGCTGGACTAGCGGGACCTACGAGCAGTACTTC
CASRSWTSGTYEQYF
>TRBJ2-1|TRBD1|few|TRBV20-1
TGCAGTGCTAGAGATGGGGACAGCGCCGAGTTCTTC
CSARDGDSAEFF